One and the same sample provided the 24 T cell receptor beta chains below, sequenced in a study of T cell responses to AZD1222 COVID-19 vaccine. The table came from immunoSEQ multiplex PCR; TCRdb's copy has only in-frame clones and leaves some out. The sample contains 200,000 to 250,000 clones, about 92% of which appear only once. The sample consisted of peripheral blood, taken on day 0 of MenACWY control vaccination. These receptors all stem from an adult in good health.

The sample holds a few counts of this clone. The rearrangement uses TRBV4-2 and TRBJ2-7; the D gene is possibly TRBD1 (5 bases). V was cut by 5 bases and J by 5 bases, with 13 bases left in between. The germline V gene has CDR1 LGHNA and CDR2 YNFKEQ. The length of the CDR3 is 13 residues. DNA of the CDR3: TGTGCCAGCAGCAAGTCGCAGGGCGACGAGCAGTACTTC. It yields the protein CASSKSQGDEQYF.

This clone came up once. The J gene is TRBJ1-5, the V gene TRBV30; no reliable D call. Germline V CDR1 and CDR2: GTSNPN, SVGIG (reference sequence). V lost 5 bases to trimming and J lost 2 bases, with 10 bases between them. The CDR3 is made up of 13 amino acids. The CDR3 DNA reads TGTGCCTGGGCCCCCGGGGGCAATCAGCCCCAGCATTTT. This sequence encodes CAWAPGGNQPQHF.

The chain uses TRBV30 and TRBJ1-6; D is uncertain. This CDR3 spans 15 amino acids. Trimming took 0 bases from V and 12 from J, leaving 18 bases between them. Looked up from germline, CDR1 is GTSNPN and CDR2 is SVGIG (reference sequence). CDR3 sequence: CAWSVGVWEFGPLHF. CDR3 coding DNA: TGTGCCTGGAGTGTCGGCGTATGGGAATTCGGACCCCTCCACTTT.

V and J are TRBV6-6 and TRBJ1-1; D ambiguous. The germline gives CDR1 MNHNY, CDR2 SVGAGI (reference sequence). V was shortened by 8 bases and J by 0 bases, with 7 bases between the two germline ends. The CDR3 totals 12 residues. As DNA, the CDR3 is TGTGCCAGCTTAACGGTGAACACTGAAGCTTTCTTT. Translation: CASLTVNTEAFF.

V is TRBV7-9 and J is TRBJ2-1; 10 bases map to TRBD2. The CDR3 runs 15 residues. Germline values: CDR1 SEHNR, CDR2 FQNEAQ (reference sequence). With V trimmed by 5 bases and J by 7 bases, 8 bases remained unmatched. The DNA of the CDR3 is TGTGCCAGCAGCCGGAGCGGGGGGGCTACGAATGAGCAGTTCTTC. Protein sequence: CASSRSGGATNEQFF.

This rearrangement joins TRBV3-1 (or the pseudogene TRBV3-2) to TRBJ1-5; 9 bases are a match to TRBD1. CDR3 length: 20 amino acids. Germline V CDR1 and CDR2: LGHDT, YNNKEL (reference sequence). The V gene end was trimmed by 5 bases and the J gene end by 2 bases; junction bases not matched to a gene: 19. CDR3 DNA sequence: TGTGCCAGCAGCAGCTCCCTCGGGACAGGGACGCGCAACGGCAATCAGCCCCAGCATTTT. It codes for CASSSSLGTGTRNGNQPQHF.

The V gene is TRBV6-2 or TRBV6-3, the J gene TRBJ1-2; D remains unclear. Germline CDR1 MNHEY, CDR2 SVGEGT. Deletions cut 6 bases from V and 2 bases from J, with 16 bases between. This CDR3 is 15 amino acids long. The CDR3 region has the DNA TGTGCCAGCAGCCTCTCCAGATATTCCAACTATGGCTACACCTTC. Translating it yields CASSLSRYSNYGYTF.

V is TRBV10-3 and J is TRBJ2-2; D may be TRBD1 (6 bases). The length of the CDR3 is 16 residues. Between the trimmed V and J ends, which lost 2 bases and 4 bases, there was a span of 14 bases. Germline V gives CDR1 ENHRY, CDR2 SYGVKD. CDR3 nucleotides: TGTGCCATCAGTGAGCCCCAGGGGCCAGGCACCGGGGAGCTGTTTTTT. This codes for CAISEPQGPGTGELFF.

The chain joins TRBV28 to TRBJ1-2; D uncertain. Germline CDR1 and CDR2: MDHEN and SYDVKM. V lost 5 bases and J lost 7, with 20 bases in between. This CDR3 spans 15 amino acids. The DNA for the CDR3 is TGTGCCAGCAGTAAATCCGGTCAGGTACTCTCTGGCTACACCTTC. This codes for CASSKSGQVLSGYTF.

The chain combines TRBV6-2 or TRBV6-3 with TRBJ2-1; no clear D. This CDR3 spans 12 amino acids. Per the germline V gene, CDR1 is MNHEY and CDR2 is SVGEGT. Deletions cut 5 bases from V and 4 bases from J, with 6 bases between. The CDR3 nucleotides read TGTGCCAGCAGTAGAGTGTACAATGAGCAGTTCTTC. Protein: CASSRVYNEQFF.

The chain employs TRBV6-1 and TRBJ1-3; the match to TRBD1 covers 8 bases. This CDR3 contains 18 residues. Germline loops: CDR1 MNHNS, CDR2 SASEGT. V lost 1 base to trimming and J lost 5 bases; unmatched junction nucleotides: 13. CDR3 sequence reads: CASSEGARRTGRRNTIYF. As DNA, the CDR3 is TGTGCCAGCAGTGAAGGGGCAAGGAGGACAGGGAGGAGAAACACCATATATTTT.

The chain is built from TRBV30 and TRBJ1-2; D is unclear. The CDR3 loop spans 14 amino acids. Looked up from germline, CDR1 is GTSNPN and CDR2 is SVGIG (reference sequence). V shed 0 bases and J shed 2 bases, with 10 bases lying between them. The CDR3 nucleotides are TGTGCCTGGAGTGTAGGGTTGTCCAACTATGGCTACACCTTC. Its protein product is CAWSVGLSNYGYTF. The whole variable domain, filled in from reference TRBV30 and TRBJ1-2, reads SQTIHQWPATLVQPVGSPLSLECTVEGTSNPNLYWYRQAAGRGLQLLFYSVGIGQISSEVPQNLSASRPQDRQFILSSKKLLLSDSGFYLCAWSVGLSNYGYTFGSGTRLTVV.

This chain uses TRBV28 with TRBJ1-2; no definite D call. The CDR3 runs 13 residues. The germline V gene encodes CDR1 MDHEN and CDR2 SYDVKM. Between the trimmed V and J ends, which lost 2 bases and 8 bases, there was a span of 12 bases. CDR3 sequence: CASSLERMRGYTF. The DNA of the CDR3 is TGTGCCAGCAGTTTAGAGAGGATGAGGGGCTACACCTTC.

The chain couples TRBV7-2 to TRBJ2-7, with TRBD2 matching 10 bases. The CDR3 is made up of 16 amino acids. J gave up 3 bases and V 6 bases, and 11 bases lay outside the gene matches. The germline CDR1 and CDR2 sequences are SGHTA and FQGNSA. DNA for the CDR3: TGTGCCAGCAGAACACCCGGGGCTAGCGGGGGCTACGAGCAGTACTTC. Its translation is CASRTPGASGGYEQYF.

The chain uses TRBV7-6 and TRBJ2-1; D may be TRBD2 (6 bases). Trimming took off 0 bases at V and 5 bases at J, with 17 bases between the two ends. This CDR3 is 17 amino acids long. The V gene's germline CDR1 is SGHVS and CDR2 FNYEAQ. The chain's CDR3 is CASSLALGSKGNNEQFF. As DNA, the CDR3 is TGTGCCAGCAGCTTAGCGCTCGGGAGCAAAGGCAACAATGAGCAGTTCTTC.

V and J are TRBV7-9 and TRBJ2-6; unclear D gene. Trimming removed 7 bases from V and 0 bases from J, with 16 bases in between. This CDR3 contains 17 residues. Germline loops: CDR1 SEHNR, CDR2 FQNEAQ (reference sequence). The CDR3 nucleotides read TGTGCCAGCATCCCCCTAGGTAGTGTCTCTGGGGCCAACGTCCTGACTTTC. Protein sequence: CASIPLGSVSGANVLTF.

The V gene is TRBV28, the J gene TRBJ2-7; possible D gene TRBD1, 5 bases. The germline CDR1 and CDR2 sequences are MDHEN and SYDVKM. The CDR3 consists of 14 residues. V was cut by 6 bases and J by 4 bases, with 16 bases left in between. The CDR3 DNA reads as TGTGCCAGCAGACCTACGAGCAGGGTTTACGAGCAGTACTTC. Protein product: CASRPTSRVYEQYF.

The rearrangement joins TRBV10-3 to TRBJ1-1; TRBD1 is a possible D gene (6 bases). The germline V and J ends were trimmed by 3 bases and 1 base, with 12 bases remaining between them. Germline CDR1 and CDR2: ENHRY and SYGVKD. The CDR3 covers 15 residues. The DNA of the CDR3 is TGTGCCATCAGTGATGGTGGCAGGGGGAACACTGAAGCTTTCTTT. It specifies CAISDGGRGNTEAFF.

The rearrangement joins TRBV9 to TRBJ1-1; D may be TRBD1 (6 bases). CDR1 is SGDLS, CDR2 YYNGEE, per germline. There are 15 residues in the CDR3. The V gene lost 3 bases and the J gene lost 6 bases, with 18 bases spanning the gap. In DNA form, the CDR3 reads TGTGCCAGCAGCGGTGGCCCGGGGGCCCTCGCTGAAGCTTTCTTT. Residues: CASSGGPGALAEAFF.

The chain joins TRBV7-2 to TRBJ1-3; D not certain. This CDR3 is built from 16 residues. Per the germline V gene, CDR1 is SGHTA and CDR2 is FQGNSA. V was pared by 0 bases and J by 0 bases, with 9 bases between. The CDR3 reads CASSLAVAPSGNTIYF. Written as DNA, the CDR3 is TGTGCCAGCAGCTTAGCGGTGGCACCCTCTGGAAACACCATATATTTT.

The rearrangement uses TRBV6-5 and TRBJ2-5, with 7 nucleotides matching TRBD1. This CDR3 comprises 14 residues. CDR1 and CDR2 from the germline V gene are MNHEY and SVGAGI. With V trimmed by 6 bases and J by 1 base, 5 bases remained unmatched. The CDR3 here is CASRQTGLQETQYF. In DNA form, the CDR3 reads TGTGCCAGCAGGCAGACAGGGCTCCAAGAGACCCAGTACTTC.

This chain connects TRBV25-1 to TRBJ1-1, with 9 nucleotides matching TRBD1. Germline loops: CDR1 MGHDK, CDR2 SYGVNS. V trimming: 6 bases; J trimming: 5 bases; junction bases outside the gene matches: 7. The CDR3 has 14 amino acids. This chain's CDR3 is CASRVQGAGTEAFF. The CDR3 coding sequence is TGTGCCAGCAGGGTACAGGGGGCGGGGACTGAAGCTTTCTTT.

V gene TRBV7-3 combines with J gene TRBJ2-3; no clear D gene. The CDR3 extends over 13 amino acids. V shed 1 base and J shed 4 bases, with 6 bases lying between them. Germline loops: CDR1 SGHTA, CDR2 FQGTGA. CDR3 sequence (DNA): TGTGCCAGCAGCTTAATGGGCCCAGATACGCAGTATTTT. Amino acids: CASSLMGPDTQYF.

V usage is TRBV18 and J usage is TRBJ2-5; D may be TRBD1 or TRBD2 (7 bases each). Germline V gene data show CDR1 as KGHSH and CDR2 as LQKENI. The CDR3 runs to 14 residues. V was cut by 6 bases and J by 2 bases, with 13 bases left in between. CDR3 region: CASSTRGGQETQYF. CDR3 coding DNA: TGTGCCAGCTCCACCAGGGGGGGGCAAGAGACCCAGTACTTC. Full variable domain (missing parts from reference TRBV18 and TRBJ2-5): NAGVMQNPRHLVRRRGQEARLRCSPMKGHSHVYWYRQLPEEGLKFMVYLQKENIIDESGMPKERFSAEFPKEGPSILRIQQVVRGDSAAYFCASSTRGGQETQYFGPGTRLLVL.